This T cell receptor (beta chain) was captured by sequencing in a study of cytomegalovirus exposure and HLA in healthy donors. PCR employed 60 Vbeta and 13 Jbeta primers. Method: immunoSEQ multiplex PCR; TCRdb's copy keeps in-frame clones and lacks some. The sample carries roughly 88,000 clones, more than 75% recorded once. On this clone itself: The antigen is not known.

Overall study results and limits: Later analysis revealed greater clonal expansion in HLA-associated TCR beta chains than in equally common others. TRBV6-2, TRBV6-3 and some other V segments were excluded as indistinguishable. Presence/absence analyses took donor sequencing depth as roughly uniform.

J was trimmed by 5 bases and V by 4 bases; bases with no gene match: 11. This CDR3 has 15 residues. The germline V gene encodes CDR1 MDHEN and CDR2 SYDVKM. The chain employs TRBV28 and TRBJ2-7; 7 bases are a match to TRBD1. Specimen: PBMCs. The source is a man aged 25 to 40 in good health and CMV-seropositive. The CDR3 coding sequence is TGTGCCAGCAGTTCCTCGGACAGGACCGGGAACGAGCAGTACTTC. Encoded protein: CASSSSDRTGNEQYF.